The present T cell receptor beta chain was sequenced within a study of blood T cell repertoires in COVID-19. For the study at large: Specimens from acute and convalescent COVID-19 originated in the United States, Italy and Spain.

The assay was immunoSEQ multiplex PCR, and TCRdb's table has in-frame clones only and misses some. This sample carries some 130,000 clones, almost 70% of them seen once, and the ten largest clones take approximately 2%. V lost 0 bases, J lost 3 bases, and 6 bases stayed unmatched. The CDR3 runs 19 residues. Germline V lookup: CDR1 MGHRA, CDR2 YSYEKL. The chain couples TRBV4-1 to TRBJ2-1, with TRBD2 matching over 15 bases. What was sequenced was peripheral blood. This TCR derives from a woman in her sixties or seventies with acute or convalescent COVID-19. The CDR3 DNA reads as TGCGCCAGCAGCCAAGATCGGACTAGCGGGAGGGGAATCTACAATGAGCAGTTCTTC. It encodes CASSQDRTSGRGIYNEQFF.